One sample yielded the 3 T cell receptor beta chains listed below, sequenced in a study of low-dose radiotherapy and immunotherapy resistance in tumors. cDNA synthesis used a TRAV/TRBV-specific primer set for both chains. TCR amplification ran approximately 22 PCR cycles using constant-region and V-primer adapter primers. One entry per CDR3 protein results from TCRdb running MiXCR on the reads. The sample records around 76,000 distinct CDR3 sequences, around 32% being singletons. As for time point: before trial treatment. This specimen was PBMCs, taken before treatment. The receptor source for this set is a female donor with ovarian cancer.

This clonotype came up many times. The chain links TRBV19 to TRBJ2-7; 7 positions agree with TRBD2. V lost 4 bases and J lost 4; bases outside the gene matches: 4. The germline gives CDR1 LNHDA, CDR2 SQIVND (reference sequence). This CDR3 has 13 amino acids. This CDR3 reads CASSRSAGYEQYF. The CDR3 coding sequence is TGTGCCAGTAGTAGATCAGCGGGATACGAGCAGTACTTC.

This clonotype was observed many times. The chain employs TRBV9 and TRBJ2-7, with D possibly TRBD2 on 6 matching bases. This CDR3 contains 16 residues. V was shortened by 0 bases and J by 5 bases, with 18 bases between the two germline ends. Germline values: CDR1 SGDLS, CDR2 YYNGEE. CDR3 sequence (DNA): TGTGCCAGCAGCGTAGGAACCGGGAGAACTGGGCACGAGCAGTACTTC. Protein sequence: CASSVGTGRTGHEQYF. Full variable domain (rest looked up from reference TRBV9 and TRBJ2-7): DSGVTQTPKHLITATGQRVTLRCSPRSGDLSVYWYQQSLDQGLQFLIQYYNGEERAKGNILERFSAQQFPDLHSELNLSSLELGDSALYFCASSVGTGRTGHEQYFGPGTRLTVT.

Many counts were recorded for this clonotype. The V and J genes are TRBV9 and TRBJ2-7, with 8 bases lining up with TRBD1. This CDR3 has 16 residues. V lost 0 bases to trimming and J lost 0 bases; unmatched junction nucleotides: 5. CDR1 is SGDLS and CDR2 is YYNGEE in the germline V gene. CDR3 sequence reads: CASSVVGTGASYEQYF. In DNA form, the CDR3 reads TGTGCCAGCAGCGTAGTCGGGACAGGAGCCTCCTACGAGCAGTACTTC.